The rows below give T cell receptor beta chains drawn from one sample of a study of blood T cell repertoires in COVID-19. Profiling relied on immunoSEQ multiplex PCR, and the TCRdb table lists in-frame clones only, not all of them. Seen here are approximately 200,000 clones, under 90% observed once, and the top ten hold approximately 5.1%. Material for sequencing was peripheral blood. The origin of the receptors is a woman aged 55 to 70 who had recovered from COVID-19. CDR3s include the opening cysteine and the closing phenylalanine or tryptophan. The order of the fields is D gene, clone size, V gene, J gene, CDR3 protein, CDR3 DNA. A D gene is named only where the DNA matches it firmly. A clone size is listed for some rows: how often the clone was seen (once, few, many), or a class if it is expanded.

TRBD2	-	TRBV24-1	TRBJ2-1	CATSVGSGENNEQFF	TGTGCCACCAGTGTCGGTAGCGGGGAGAACAATGAGCAGTTCTTC
TRBD1	-	TRBV19	TRBJ1-5	CASRTGASYNQPQHF	TGTGCCAGTAGGACAGGGGCTAGCTACAATCAGCCCCAGCATTTT
TRBD2	few	TRBV5-1	TRBJ2-7	CASSLMAASGSYEQYF	TGCGCCAGCAGCTTGATGGCGGCTAGCGGGAGCTACGAGCAGTACTTC
-	-	TRBV5-1	TRBJ2-7	CASSLGFSGEQYF	TGCGCCAGCAGCTTGGGGTTCAGCGGTGAGCAGTACTTC
TRBD1	-	TRBV18	TRBJ1-1	CASSPQGQGNTEAFF	TGTGCCAGCTCACCCCAGGGACAGGGGAACACTGAAGCTTTCTTT
TRBD1	-	TRBV2	TRBJ1-5	CASTQGAGQPQHF	TGTGCCAGCACCCAGGGGGCGGGTCAGCCCCAGCATTTT
TRBD2	-	TRBV30	TRBJ2-5	CAWSNGASGQETQYF	TGTGCCTGGAGTAACGGGGCTAGCGGACAAGAGACCCAGTACTTC
-	-	TRBV9	TRBJ2-3	CASSVQGTDTQYF	TGTGCCAGCAGCGTACAGGGAACAGATACGCAGTATTTT
TRBD1	-	TRBV7-2	TRBJ2-7	CASSLGGQGYEQYF	TGTGCCAGCAGCTTAGGGGGACAGGGCTACGAGCAGTACTTC
-	-	TRBV2	TRBJ2-2	CASSPSGLAGELFF	TGTGCCAGCAGCCCCTCGGGACTGGCCGGGGAGCTGTTTTTT
TRBD1	-	TRBV10-2	TRBJ2-5	CASTTGGPYQETQYF	TGCGCCAGCACGACAGGGGGTCCGTACCAAGAGACCCAGTACTTC
-	-	TRBV11-1	TRBJ1-1	CASSSSSGTEAFF	TGTGCCAGCAGCTCCTCATCGGGCACTGAAGCTTTCTTT
TRBD1	once	TRBV6-6	TRBJ1-6	CASRTGNSPLHF	TGTGCCAGCAGGACAGGGAATTCACCCCTCCACTTT
-	-	TRBV5-3	TRBJ1-2	CARSLLCSYAGGYTF	TGTGCCAGAAGCTTGCTTTGCAGTTACGCGGGAGGCTACACCTTC
-	once	TRBV7-2	TRBJ2-5	CASSLAGGRETQYF	TGTGCCAGCAGCTTAGCAGGGGGAAGGGAGACCCAGTACTTC
TRBD1	few	TRBV20-1	TRBJ1-5	CSASSAGGFQPQHF	TGCAGTGCTAGTTCGGCAGGGGGCTTTCAGCCCCAGCATTTT
-	-	TRBV2	TRBJ1-1	CASREGRIEAFF	TGTGCCAGCAGGGAGGGACGGATTGAAGCTTTCTTT
TRBD2	-	TRBV5-6	TRBJ2-3	CASSAGGTDTQYF	TGTGCCAGCAGCGCGGGGGGGACAGATACGCAGTATTTT
TRBD1	-	TRBV7-9	TRBJ2-7	CASSFSGTGAYEQYF	TGTGCCAGCAGCTTTTCCGGGACAGGGGCCTACGAGCAGTACTTC
-	once	TRBV6-5	TRBJ2-5	CASRPTGYGQETQYF	TGTGCCAGCAGACCTACAGGGTACGGACAAGAGACCCAGTACTTC
TRBD2	-	TRBV5-1	TRBJ2-5	CASSPGLAGEETQYF	TGCGCCAGCAGCCCGGGACTAGCGGGGGAAGAGACCCAGTACTTC
-	-	TRBV5-4	TRBJ1-6	CASSLDRAVSPLHF	TGTGCCAGCAGCTTGGACAGGGCGGTTTCACCCCTCCACTTT
TRBD1	-	TRBV24-1	TRBJ2-5	CATSDFTPNYRGVKTQYF	TGTGCCACCAGTGATTTCACCCCGAATTACAGGGGGGTAAAGACCCAGTACTTC
-	-	TRBV9	TRBJ2-1	CASSGSASSYNEQFF	TGTGCCAGCTCTGGGTCGGCTAGCTCCTACAATGAGCAGTTCTTC
TRBD1	-	TRBV5-1	TRBJ2-7	CASSRGQGHEQYF	TGCGCCAGCAGCAGGGGACAGGGCCACGAGCAGTACTTC
-	-	TRBV11-3	TRBJ2-5	CASSLDSRQTQYF	TGTGCCAGCAGTTTGGACAGCCGCCAGACCCAGTACTTC
TRBD2	-	TRBV5-1	TRBJ2-2	CASSPPRGLAGGGELFF	TGCGCCAGCAGCCCCCCCCGAGGACTAGCGGGGGGCGGGGAGCTGTTTTTT
TRBD1	-	TRBV11-2	TRBJ2-7	CASRTGTGYSYEQYF	TGTGCCAGCAGGACAGGGACAGGGTACTCCTACGAGCAGTACTTC
TRBD2	-	TRBV12-5	TRBJ2-2	CASATAGGTGELFF	TGTGCTAGTGCTACCGCGGGGGGCACCGGGGAGCTGTTTTTT
TRBD2	-	TRBV5-1	TRBJ2-1	CASDVAGGPGEQFF	TGCGCCAGCGACGTTGCGGGGGGGCCCGGTGAGCAGTTCTTC
TRBD1	-	TRBV3-1/TRBV3-2	TRBJ1-2	CASQTGGVYGYTF	TGTGCCAGCCAGACAGGGGGCGTTTATGGCTACACCTTC
-	-	TRBV12-3/TRBV12-4	TRBJ2-3	CASSFGDNTQYF	TGTGCCAGCAGTTTCGGGGACAATACGCAGTATTTT
-	-	TRBV7-9	TRBJ2-5	CASRDFKETQYF	TGTGCCAGCCGGGACTTTAAAGAGACCCAGTACTTC
-	-	TRBV7-3	TRBJ2-3	CASSVESRGTQYF	TGTGCCAGCAGCGTGGAGTCTAGGGGTACGCAGTATTTT
TRBD1	-	TRBV4-2	TRBJ1-5	CASSRGQGEYGNQPQHF	TGTGCCAGCTCTCGGGGACAGGGTGAATATGGCAATCAGCCCCAGCATTTT
-	-	TRBV27	TRBJ2-7	CASSPTGPNYDEQYF	TGTGCCAGCAGTCCTACAGGGCCCAATTACGACGAGCAGTACTTC
TRBD2	few	TRBV19	TRBJ2-5	CASSIPGASGGIQETQYF	TGTGCCAGTAGTATTCCCGGTGCTAGCGGGGGGATTCAAGAGACCCAGTACTTC